The 26 T cell receptor beta chains listed next were all sequenced from one sample in a study of cytomegalovirus exposure and HLA in healthy donors. The PCR made use of 60 Vbeta and 13 Jbeta primers. Sequencing used immunoSEQ multiplex PCR; TCRdb keeps in-frame clones, though not all of them. The sample has some 92,000 clones, more than 70% seen once. Sequenced material: PBMCs. The source is a man between 18 and 29 years old in good health and CMV-seropositive.

V is TRBV21-1 and J is TRBJ2-1; no check of the table's D call, TRBD2, against the DNA was made. TRBV21-1 is termed a pseudogene. This CDR3 contains 15 residues. DNA of the CDR3: TGTGCCAGCAGCAAATCTCCGGGGGGGCGGGGTGAGCAGTTCTTC. Translation: CASSKSPGGRGEQFF.

V usage is TRBV19 and J usage is TRBJ1-2; D gene uncertain. Per germline, CDR1 LNHDA and CDR2 SQIVND (reference sequence). This CDR3 has 10 residues. The V gene lost 8 bases and the J gene lost 10 bases, with 11 bases spanning the gap. The CDR3 region is CASRRGHYTF. CDR3 sequence (DNA): TGTGCCAGTCGTCGGGGTCACTACACCTTC.

The V call is TRBV6-1, the J call TRBJ1-5; D is uncertain. The CDR3 sequence is 14 residues long. Deletions cut 1 base from V and 7 bases from J, with 11 bases between. The germline CDR1 and CDR2 sequences are MNHNS and SASEGT. The CDR3 sequence: CASSEVYGEQPQHF. The CDR3 bases are TGTGCCAGCAGTGAAGTTTATGGGGAGCAGCCCCAGCATTTT.

The gene calls are TRBV9 and TRBJ2-7, with D perhaps matching TRBD2 (6 bases). Germline lookup yields CDR1 SGDLS and CDR2 YYNGEE. The CDR3 consists of 14 residues. V lost 4 bases and J 6 bases, leaving 17 bases between the germline ends. CDR3 sequence (DNA): TGTGCCAGCAGCCTCACGCCAGGGACTCGCGAGCAGTACTTC. Encoded protein: CASSLTPGTREQYF.

This clone was found a few times. The chain carries TRBV20-1 and TRBJ2-2, with D perhaps matching TRBD1 (7 bases). Germline V CDR1 and CDR2: DFQATT, SNEGSKA (reference sequence). The CDR3 totals 11 residues. CDR3 sequence (DNA): TGCAGCGGAGGGGGCTCCGGGGAGCTGTTTTTT. Encoded protein: CSGGGSGELFF.

About this clone itself: This likely traces to a read error, being one base from a far larger clone. This rearrangement joins TRBV27 to TRBJ2-7; 12 bases line up with TRBD1. This CDR3 is 17 amino acids long. CDR1 is MNHEY and CDR2 is SMNVEV in the germline V gene (reference sequence). V trimming: 5 bases; J trimming: 0 bases; junction bases outside the gene matches: 8. The CDR3 is CASSVGLGQGASYEQYF. CDR3 bases: TGTGCCAGCAGTGTTGGCCTGGGACAGGGGGCCTCCTACGAGCAGTACTTC.

J is TRBJ1-5 and V is TRBV5-1, with no clear D. Germline values: CDR1 SGHRS, CDR2 YFSETQ. Trimming took off 0 bases at V and 0 bases at J, with 4 bases between the two ends. This CDR3 has 14 amino acids. In DNA, the CDR3 is TGCGCCAGCAGCTTGGTCGGTAGCAATCAGCCCCAGCATTTT. Translation gives CASSLVGSNQPQHF.

The chain carries TRBV10-3 and TRBJ2-7; 9 bases map to TRBD2. Germline trimming cut 1 base from V and 5 bases from J; bases unmatched to any gene: 6. The CDR3 extends over 15 amino acids. Germline V gene lookup returns CDR1 ENHRY and CDR2 SYGVKD. The CDR3 nucleotides are TGTGCCATCAGTGAGTTACTAGCGGGTCGCAACGAGCAGTACTTC. Protein product: CAISELLAGRNEQYF.

The chain employs TRBV2 and TRBJ2-7, with D unresolved. The CDR3 spans 13 residues. V was pared by 1 base and J by 3 bases, with 7 bases between. Germline values: CDR1 SNHLY, CDR2 FYNNEI. The CDR3 DNA reads TGTGCCAGCAGTGAAGACTTATACTACGAGCAGTACTTC. It specifies CASSEDLYYEQYF. Looking up the rest from reference TRBV2 and TRBJ2-7 gives the full variable domain: EPEVTQTPSHQVTQMGQEVILRCVPISNHLYFYWYRQILGQKVEFLVSFYNNEISEKSEIFDDQFSVERPDGSNFTLKIRSTKLEDSAMYFCASSEDLYYEQYFGPGTRLTVT.

This sequence joins TRBV15 and TRBJ2-3; 12 bases agree with TRBD2. Germline V gene lookup returns CDR1 LNHNV and CDR2 YYDKDF (reference sequence). Trimming at V came to 1 base and at J to 9 bases, leaving 8 bases not matched to a gene. The CDR3 is 16 residues long. The CDR3 region has the DNA TGTGCCACCAGCAGAGGCCGACTAGCGGGGGACGCGACGCAGTATTTT. Protein sequence: CATSRGRLAGDATQYF.

This chain connects TRBV15 to TRBJ2-3; 9 bases align to TRBD2. Germline V gene sequence: CDR1 LNHNV, CDR2 YYDKDF (reference sequence). The CDR3 contains 17 residues. J gave up 1 base and V 0 bases, and 5 bases lay outside the gene matches. CDR3 bases: TGTGCCACCAGCAGAGATAAGGCTAGCGGGGGCACAGATACGCAGTATTTT. It specifies CATSRDKASGGTDTQYF.

This clone has only a few counts. V and J are TRBV5-8 and TRBJ2-3; possibly TRBD2 for D (7 bases). V was clipped by 1 base and J by 2 bases, with 14 bases between them. This CDR3 comprises 16 residues. Per the germline V gene, CDR1 is SGHTS and CDR2 is YDEGEE. In DNA form, the CDR3 reads TGTGCCAGCAGCTTGAGACGGGGGGCCTACACAGATACGCAGTATTTT. Its protein product is CASSLRRGAYTDTQYF.

V gene TRBV4-1 combines with J gene TRBJ2-5; 7 positions match TRBD1. The closer fit of TRBJ2-7 to the DNA end suggests the J call may be wrong. CDR3 size: 14 residues. Germline CDR1 reads MGHRA; CDR2 reads YSYEKL. The CDR3 spells CASSPGQSYYEQYF. In nucleotides, the CDR3 is TGCGCCAGCAGCCCGGGACAGTCCTACTACGAGCAGTACTTC.

The chain is built from TRBV5-6 and TRBJ2-7; TRBD2 agrees at 12 bases. The CDR3 loop spans 17 amino acids. J lost 6 bases, V lost 4 bases, and 14 bases had no gene match. From germline, CDR1 is SGHDT and CDR2 YYEEEE. The CDR3: CASSGGLAGNTLSEQYF. CDR3 DNA: TGTGCCAGCAGCGGAGGACTAGCGGGGAACACCCTCTCCGAGCAGTACTTC.

The chain joins TRBV5-1 to TRBJ2-1, with a tentative D call TRBD2 (7 bases). CDR3 length: 14 residues. Germline V gene lookup returns CDR1 SGHRS and CDR2 YFSETQ. V was clipped by 10 bases and J by 6 bases, with 20 bases between them. The CDR3 DNA follows: TGCGCCTCTAGGGCAGGGGAGGGTCGCAATGAGCAGTTCTTC. Its protein is CASRAGEGRNEQFF.

The V gene is TRBV2, the J gene TRBJ1-2, with D perhaps matching TRBD1 (5 bases). The germline V gene has CDR1 SNHLY and CDR2 FYNNEI. Trimming took 7 bases from V and 4 from J, leaving 10 bases between them. This CDR3 has 12 amino acids. The CDR3: CASIREVYGYTF. The CDR3 DNA sequence: TGTGCCAGCATCAGGGAGGTCTATGGCTACACCTTC.

The chain couples TRBV6-1 to TRBJ2-7, with TRBD2 identical over 7 bases. CDR1 MNHNS and CDR2 SASEGT come from the germline V gene. Trimming removed 1 base from V and 0 bases from J; junction bases left unmatched: 21. The CDR3 is 21 amino acids. The CDR3 protein is CASSEDGGKTSWIQSSYEQYF. The DNA of the CDR3 is TGTGCCAGCAGTGAAGATGGGGGTAAGACTAGCTGGATTCAAAGCTCCTACGAGCAGTACTTC.

The V call is TRBV4-1, the J call TRBJ1-4; the D is unclear. The CDR3 contains 15 residues. Looked up from germline, CDR1 is MGHRA and CDR2 is YSYEKL. The ends were cut back, 3 bases at V and 4 bases at J, with 12 bases in the middle. Here the CDR3 reads CASSHIGVLNEKLFF. In DNA form, the CDR3 reads TGCGCCAGCAGCCATATCGGGGTACTTAATGAAAAACTGTTTTTT.

J is TRBJ1-4 and V is TRBV5-1; possibly TRBD1 for D (6 bases). The ends were cut back, 5 bases at V and 0 bases at J, with 14 bases in the middle. The CDR3 is 16 residues long. The germline CDR1 and CDR2 sequences are SGHRS and YFSETQ. DNA of the CDR3: TGCGCCAGCAGGGGCCGAGGGGGTGCAACTAATGAAAAACTGTTTTTT. Translated: CASRGRGGATNEKLFF.

The V gene is TRBV6-5, the J gene TRBJ2-2, with unresolved D. V was shortened by 2 bases and J by 6 bases, with 10 bases between the two germline ends. The CDR3 has 14 amino acids. Germline CDR1 reads MNHEY; CDR2 reads SVGAGI. CDR3 region: CASSYTVMSGELFF. The CDR3 bases are TGTGCCAGCAGTTACACAGTGATGTCCGGGGAGCTGTTTTTT.

This sequence joins TRBV27 and TRBJ2-7, with a possible D match to TRBD1 (5 bases). This CDR3 is built from 14 residues. From germline, CDR1 is MNHEY and CDR2 SMNVEV (reference sequence). V lost 2 bases and J lost 1, with 9 bases in between. The CDR3 loop reads CASSLSRGSYEQYF. In DNA, the CDR3 is TGTGCCAGCAGTTTAAGTAGGGGTTCCTACGAGCAGTACTTC.

The chain has TRBV9 and TRBJ1-5; D unclear. Germline CDR1 reads SGDLS; CDR2 reads YYNGEE. The CDR3 loop spans 18 amino acids. Deletions cut 4 bases from V and 2 bases from J, with 22 bases between. CDR3 region: CASSRYHHWRLGNQPQHF. CDR3 nucleotide sequence: TGTGCCAGCAGCCGTTACCATCACTGGCGGCTCGGCAATCAGCCCCAGCATTTT.

CDR3 loop: CASSLSDRGVWDQETQYF. The CDR3 DNA reads as TGCGCCAGCAGCTTGAGCGACAGGGGGGTTTGGGACCAAGAGACCCAGTACTTC. This chain connects TRBV5-1 to TRBJ2-5, with TRBD1 matching 9 bases. The trim removed 1 base at V and 0 bases at J, leaving 10 bases unmatched. The germline CDR1 and CDR2 sequences are SGHRS and YFSETQ. This CDR3 contains 18 residues.

In this sample, this clone turned up a few times. The chain has TRBV5-1 and TRBJ2-5; 8 bases line up with TRBD1. Trimming took 7 bases from V and 5 from J; bases not matched to a gene: 10. Germline V lookup: CDR1 SGHRS, CDR2 YFSETQ. The CDR3 contains 14 residues. The CDR3 region is CASLGQGAGETQYF. The CDR3 region has the DNA TGCGCCAGCCTTGGGCAGGGGGCAGGGGAGACCCAGTACTTC.

V usage is TRBV5-1 and J usage is TRBJ2-7; the D gene is possibly TRBD2 (5 bases). The CDR3 has 15 residues. Germline CDR1 and CDR2: SGHRS and YFSETQ. V gave up 4 bases and J gave up 0 bases, with 14 bases separating them. The CDR3 DNA reads as TGCGCCAGCAGCCCGGGGAACACGCGCTCCTACGAGCAGTACTTC. Amino acid sequence: CASSPGNTRSYEQYF.

The chain employs TRBV27 and TRBJ1-5; D remains unclear. This CDR3 is 14 amino acids long. V lost 5 bases and J lost 4, with 12 bases in between. Germline lookup yields CDR1 MNHEY and CDR2 SMNVEV (reference sequence). The CDR3 here is CASSPRRGNQPQHF. DNA of the CDR3: TGTGCCAGCAGTCCTCGAAGAGGGAATCAGCCCCAGCATTTT.